A single sample is the source of the 29 T cell receptor beta chains below, sequenced in a study of cytomegalovirus exposure and HLA in healthy donors. The PCR ran on 60 Vbeta and 13 Jbeta primers. Assay used: immunoSEQ multiplex PCR; TCRdb lists only in-frame clones, some missing. The sample table includes roughly 200,000 clones. Sequenced material: PBMCs. The receptor set was obtained from a girl aged 2 to 10 in good health and CMV-seropositive.

As regards this clone: A junction end diverges from the germline sequence, so it may reflect a read error. V and J are TRBV7-7 and TRBJ2-1, with a weak D call TRBD1 (6 bases). There are 11 residues in the CDR3. CDR1 is SSHAT and CDR2 is FNYEAQ in the germline V gene (reference sequence). The CDR3: CASSSRGEQFF. DNA for the CDR3: TGTGCCAGTAGCTCCAGGGGTGAGCAGTTCTTC.

DNA for the CDR3: TGTGCCAGCGTCCGAGGCTTAGGAGAGCAGTACTTC. It is translated as CASVRGLGEQYF. The chain links TRBV27 to TRBJ2-5, with no clear D. Germline CDR1 is MNHEY and CDR2 is SMNVEV (reference sequence). This CDR3 comprises 12 residues. Between the trimmed V and J ends, which lost 8 bases and 11 bases, there was a span of 18 bases.

The chain has TRBV11-2 and TRBJ2-7; TRBD2 might be the D (6 bases). CDR3 length: 15 amino acids. V lost 0 bases to trimming and J lost 3 bases, with 12 bases between them. CDR1 and CDR2 from the germline V gene are SGHAT and FQNNGV. The CDR3 nucleotides are TGTGCCAGCAGCTTAGAGGGGGACTCATTCTACGAGCAGTACTTC. Protein: CASSLEGDSFYEQYF.

V is TRBV7-2 and J is TRBJ2-3; TRBD2 aligns across 11 bases. After removal of 5 bases from V and 6 bases from J, the junction contained 10 bases not matched to a gene. CDR1 SGHTA and CDR2 FQGNSA come from the germline V gene. CDR3 length equals 16 residues. CDR3 in amino acids: CASSPPTSGTADTQYF. DNA for the CDR3: TGTGCCAGCAGCCCCCCGACTAGCGGGACAGCCGATACGCAGTATTTT. Looking up the rest from reference TRBV7-2 and TRBJ2-3 gives the full variable domain: GAGVSQSPSNKVTEKGKDVELRCDPISGHTALYWYRQSLGQGLEFLIYFQGNSAPDKSGLPSDRFSAERTGGSVSTLTIQRTQQEDSAVYLCASSPPTSGTADTQYFGPGTRLTVL.

Written as DNA, the CDR3 is TGTGCCAGCAGCCAAGTCACGGGAGGAGTGATCGGGGATACGCAGTATTTT. This translates into CASSQVTGGVIGDTQYF. The rearrangement uses TRBV4-2 and TRBJ2-3; 7 bases fit TRBD2. J lost 6 bases, V lost 1 base, and 13 bases had no gene match. This CDR3 is 17 amino acids long. Germline CDR1 LGHNA, CDR2 YNFKEQ.

The chain joins TRBV18 to TRBJ1-5; D is unclear. The germline V gene encodes CDR1 KGHSH and CDR2 LQKENI. The CDR3 loop spans 16 amino acids. The V end was cut by 3 bases, the J end by 3 bases, with 15 bases between. The CDR3 sequence is CASSPWGGSDNQPQHF. The CDR3 DNA sequence: TGTGCCAGCTCACCTTGGGGAGGGAGTGACAATCAGCCCCAGCATTTT.

The genes are TRBV6-1 and TRBJ1-2; maybe TRBD1 (6 bases). There are 13 residues in the CDR3. V lost 2 bases and J 9 bases, leaving 13 bases between the germline ends. The germline CDR1 and CDR2 sequences are MNHNS and SASEGT. The CDR3 nucleotides are TGTGCCAGCAGTGAAAGTGGCCAGGGGCGCTACACCTTC. It specifies CASSESGQGRYTF.

The chain couples TRBV7-3 to TRBJ2-1; 7 bases match TRBD1. Trimming took 5 bases from V and 8 from J; bases not matched to a gene: 12. CDR3 length: 15 residues. Germline V gene data show CDR1 as SGHTA and CDR2 as FQGTGA. The CDR3 DNA is TGTGCCAGCAGCCCGCAATTTACAGGGGACGATGAGCAGTTCTTC. This codes for CASSPQFTGDDEQFF.

The V and J genes are TRBV5-6 and TRBJ1-5; TRBD1 aligns across 9 bases. V dropped 2 bases and J dropped 2; count of bases not matched to a gene: 11. The CDR3 is 18 amino acids. The germline CDR1 and CDR2 sequences are SGHDT and YYEEEE. CDR3 loop: CASSFEQGAHGGNQPQHF. In DNA form, the CDR3 reads TGTGCCAGCAGCTTCGAACAGGGGGCCCACGGGGGCAATCAGCCCCAGCATTTT.

The chain carries TRBV2 and TRBJ1-4; 7 nucleotides line up with TRBD1. The J segment lost 3 bases and the V segment lost 6 bases, leaving 7 bases of the junction unmatched. The CDR3 contains 15 residues. Germline CDR1 SNHLY, CDR2 FYNNEI. CDR3: CASRQGGIANEKLFF. CDR3 bases: TGTGCCAGCAGGCAGGGGGGCATAGCTAATGAAAAACTGTTTTTT.

J is TRBJ1-5 and V is TRBV7-9; D perhaps matches TRBD1 (6 bases). The CDR3 extends over 15 amino acids. CDR1 is SEHNR and CDR2 is FQNEAQ in the germline V gene (reference sequence). V was trimmed by 1 base and J by 2 bases, leaving 9 bases between them. The CDR3 reads CASSLDSGGNQPQHF. The CDR3 nucleotides are TGTGCCAGCAGCTTAGACTCAGGGGGCAATCAGCCCCAGCATTTT.

This chain joins TRBV29-1 and TRBJ2-7, with 9 positions matching TRBD1. The CDR3 sequence is 14 residues long. V gave up 6 bases and J gave up 3 bases; unmatched junction bases: 9. CDR1 is SQVTM and CDR2 is ANQGSEA in the germline V gene. CDR3 DNA: TGCAGCGTGGGAGCCGGGACAGGGAACTACGAGCAGTACTTC. It is translated as CSVGAGTGNYEQYF.

The chain combines TRBV7-6 with TRBJ1-4; D possibly corresponds to TRBD1 (6 bases). This CDR3 is built from 14 residues. In germline, CDR1 is SGHVS, CDR2 FNYEAQ. V was pared by 4 bases and J by 6 bases, with 12 bases between. This CDR3 is CASSYRVQDEKLFF. The CDR3 coding sequence is TGTGCCAGCAGCTACAGGGTGCAGGATGAAAAACTGTTTTTT.

The rearrangement links TRBV2 to TRBJ2-7, with D unclear. The CDR3 contains 12 residues. CDR1 is SNHLY, CDR2 FYNNEI, per germline. Trimming left V 1 base short and J 4 bases short, with 5 bases between. CDR3 DNA: TGTGCCAGCAGTGAAGAATCTTACGAGCAGTACTTC. This sequence encodes CASSEESYEQYF.

This chain uses TRBV11-2 with TRBJ1-5, with no clear D. This CDR3 is 15 amino acids long. Germline assignment: CDR1 SGHAT and CDR2 FQNNGV. V dropped 1 base and J dropped 0 bases, with 7 bases sitting between them. CDR3 sequence (DNA): TGTGCCAGCAGCTTAGCAGGCAATAGCAATCAGCCCCAGCATTTT. Translated, it gives CASSLAGNSNQPQHF. Supplemented by reference TRBV11-2 and TRBJ1-5, the full variable domain reads EAGVAQSPRYKIIEKRQSVAFWCNPISGHATLYWYQQILGQGPKLLIQFQNNGVVDDSQLPKDRFSAERLKGVDSTLKIQPAKLEDSAVYLCASSLAGNSNQPQHFGDGTRLSIL.

This chain links TRBV14 with TRBJ2-1, with no clear D. The CDR3 runs 12 residues. Germline V CDR1 and CDR2: SGHDN, FVKESK. Between the trimmed V and J ends, which lost 6 bases and 4 bases, there was a span of 7 bases. CDR3 in DNA: TGTGCCAGCAGTCCTTCTTACAATGAGCAGTTCTTC. The encoded protein is CASSPSYNEQFF.

This chain links TRBV2 with TRBJ1-2, with D possibly matching TRBD1 (5 bases). The germline V and J ends were trimmed by 1 base and 3 bases, with 9 bases remaining between them. Germline CDR1 SNHLY, CDR2 FYNNEI. The CDR3 loop spans 14 amino acids. CDR3 nucleotide sequence: TGTGCCAGCAGTGAAGAAGGAGGGGACTATGGCTACACCTTC. It specifies CASSEEGGDYGYTF.

As to this clone: One junction end does not reproduce the germline sequence, and a read error may be involved. The V call is TRBV5-4, the J call TRBJ1-2; 8 bases map to TRBD1. Germline assignment: CDR1 SGHNT and CDR2 YYREEE (reference sequence). This CDR3 has 18 residues. The DNA for the CDR3 is TGTGCCAGCAGCCCCGGGACAGGTCTTCCCCCAACCCGTCTCGGGGGTCGCTTC. As protein: CASSPGTGLPPTRLGGRF.

The chain links TRBV9 to TRBJ2-3, with D maybe TRBD2 (6 bases). There are 15 residues in the CDR3. CDR1 is SGDLS, CDR2 YYNGEE, per germline. V was shortened by 3 bases and J by 5 bases, with 16 bases between the two germline ends. CDR3 region: CASSEGLSIGDTQYF. The CDR3 DNA follows: TGTGCCAGCAGCGAGGGACTTTCGATTGGAGATACGCAGTATTTT. The full variable domain, completed using reference TRBV9 and TRBJ2-3, is DSGVTQTPKHLITATGQRVTLRCSPRSGDLSVYWYQQSLDQGLQFLIQYYNGEERAKGNILERFSAQQFPDLHSELNLSSLELGDSALYFCASSEGLSIGDTQYFGPGTRLTVL.

V is TRBV7-8 and J is TRBJ2-3, with 7 bases lining up with TRBD2. There are 16 residues in the CDR3. Germline CDR1 and CDR2: SGHVS and FQNEAQ. V dropped 2 bases and J dropped 0; count of bases not matched to a gene: 5. The CDR3 region has the DNA TGTGCCAGCAGCTTATTATCACTAGCGAGCACAGATACGCAGTATTTT. It codes for CASSLLSLASTDTQYF.

The V and J genes are TRBV19 and TRBJ2-5; a weak D match, TRBD2 (5 bases). Trimming removed 0 bases from V and 5 bases from J, with 10 bases in between. Germline CDR1 is LNHDA and CDR2 is SQIVND (reference sequence). This CDR3 is 14 amino acids long. CDR3 bases: TGTGCCAGTAGTATAGAGGCGGGCGTCGAGACCCAGTACTTC. Protein sequence: CASSIEAGVETQYF.

The genes are TRBV6-5 and TRBJ2-1; 9 nucleotides line up with TRBD2. This CDR3 region has 15 residues. Trimming cost V 2 bases and J 6 bases; bases outside gene matches: 5. Germline-derived CDR1 and CDR2 are MNHEY and SVGAGI. The CDR3 loop is CASSYRPAGGNEQFF. The CDR3 DNA reads as TGTGCCAGCAGTTACAGGCCAGCGGGAGGCAATGAGCAGTTCTTC.

Of note for this clone: The same CDR3 can be traced to other DNA sequences in this sample. This chain links TRBV28 with TRBJ2-2; D uncertain. The V and J ends lost 5 bases and 3 bases respectively, with 4 bases between them. CDR3 size: 12 residues. Per the germline V gene, CDR1 is MDHEN and CDR2 is SYDVKM. The CDR3 DNA reads as TGTGCCAGCAGTCCGGACACCGGGGAGCTGTTTTTT. Translating it yields CASSPDTGELFF.

The chain combines TRBV9 with TRBJ2-1; D remains ambiguous. Germline CDR1 reads SGDLS; CDR2 reads YYNGEE. This CDR3 region has 15 residues. V lost 0 bases, J lost 2 bases, and 9 bases lay in between. CDR3 region: CASSVVDSPYNEQFF. CDR3 coding DNA: TGTGCCAGCAGCGTAGTCGACTCCCCCTACAATGAGCAGTTCTTC.

The chain joins TRBV7-9 to TRBJ1-4, with 7 bases that match TRBD1. CDR3 length: 12 amino acids. Germline V lookup: CDR1 SEHNR, CDR2 FQNEAQ (reference sequence). After removal of 5 bases from V and 11 bases from J, the junction contained 5 bases not matched to a gene. CDR3 coding DNA: TGTGCCAGCAGCGAATTGACAGGGAAACTGTTTTTT. Amino acid sequence: CASSELTGKLFF. The variable domain in full, completed from reference TRBV7-9 and TRBJ1-4, reads DTGVSQNPRHKITKRGQNVTFRCDPISEHNRLYWYRQTLGQGPEFLTYFQNEAQLEKSRLLSDRFSAERPKGSFSTLEIQRTEQGDSAMYLCASSELTGKLFFGSGTQLSVL.

This rearrangement joins TRBV2 to TRBJ2-5; 9 bases map to TRBD2. The CDR3 spans 15 residues. V lost 4 bases to trimming and J lost 9 bases; unmatched junction nucleotides: 12. Germline V gene lookup returns CDR1 SNHLY and CDR2 FYNNEI. The CDR3 DNA is TGTGCCAGCAGTGGCCTAGCGGGACCTCAGGGGGCCCAGTACTTC. Its protein is CASSGLAGPQGAQYF. Variable domain in full (rest from reference TRBV2 and TRBJ2-5): EPEVTQTPSHQVTQMGQEVILRCVPISNHLYFYWYRQILGQKVEFLVSFYNNEISEKSEIFDDQFSVERPDGSNFTLKIRSTKLEDSAMYFCASSGLAGPQGAQYFGPGTRLLVL.

The chain couples TRBV6-5 to TRBJ1-1, with a possible D match to TRBD1 (6 bases). V was cut by 6 bases and J by 0 bases, with 14 bases left in between. The CDR3 is 15 amino acids. Germline CDR1 reads MNHEY; CDR2 reads SVGAGI. The CDR3 sequence: CASRGGDTMNTEAFF. The CDR3 bases are TGTGCCAGCAGGGGGGGGGACACTATGAACACTGAAGCTTTCTTT.

Turning to this clone: One end of the junction is discordant with germline, which a read error may explain. The genes are TRBV2 and TRBJ2-7; 13 nucleotides line up with TRBD2. This CDR3 spans 14 amino acids. From germline, CDR1 is SNHLY and CDR2 FYNNEI. DNA of the CDR3: TGTGCCAGCAAGGGACTAGCGGGACGCTACGGGCAGTACTTC. Translation gives CASKGLAGRYGQYF.

The CDR3 spells CSGRRRLAGRETDTQYF. DNA of the CDR3: TGCAGCGGGCGAAGAAGACTAGCGGGAAGGGAGACAGATACGCAGTATTTT. The chain is built from TRBV29-1 and TRBJ2-3; 11 bases agree with TRBD2. CDR3 size: 17 residues. After removal of 7 bases from V and 3 bases from J, the junction contained 15 bases not matched to a gene. The germline gives CDR1 SQVTM, CDR2 ANQGSEA.